The TCR beta chain under discussion was sequenced for a study of PD-1 blockade in classical Hodgkin lymphoma. Broader study findings: Only CD4+ TCR diversity, not CD8+, had risen significantly by C4D1. Sources of repertoire differences remain undefined, possibly disease activity or prior therapy. According to reports, newly diagnosed patients had lower baseline TCR diversity than healthy donors, and relapsed/refractory patients had lower baseline TCR diversity still.

Sequencing used immunoSEQ multiplex PCR; TCRdb keeps in-frame clones, though not all of them. The table lists 45,000 to 60,000 clones, approximately 81% of them singletons. Details on this clone: What it recognizes is unknown.

Every patient had relapsed following autologous stem cell transplantation, and cohorts differed in brentuximab vedotin exposure. Best responses included complete response and partial response; otherwise, the best response was progressive disease. The V gene end was trimmed by 4 bases and the J gene end by 4 bases; junction bases not matched to a gene: 4. The CDR3 has 15 residues. The germline gives CDR1 SGDLS, CDR2 YYNGEE. The chain uses TRBV9 and TRBJ2-2, with 10 bases that match TRBD1. The source of this sequence is a human donor with classical Hodgkin lymphoma. Sequencing used peripheral blood mononuclear cells (PBMCs), obtained at baseline. CDR3 amino acids: CASSRDRGRTGELFF. The CDR3 bases are TGTGCCAGCAGCCGGGACAGGGGTCGCACCGGGGAGCTGTTTTTT.